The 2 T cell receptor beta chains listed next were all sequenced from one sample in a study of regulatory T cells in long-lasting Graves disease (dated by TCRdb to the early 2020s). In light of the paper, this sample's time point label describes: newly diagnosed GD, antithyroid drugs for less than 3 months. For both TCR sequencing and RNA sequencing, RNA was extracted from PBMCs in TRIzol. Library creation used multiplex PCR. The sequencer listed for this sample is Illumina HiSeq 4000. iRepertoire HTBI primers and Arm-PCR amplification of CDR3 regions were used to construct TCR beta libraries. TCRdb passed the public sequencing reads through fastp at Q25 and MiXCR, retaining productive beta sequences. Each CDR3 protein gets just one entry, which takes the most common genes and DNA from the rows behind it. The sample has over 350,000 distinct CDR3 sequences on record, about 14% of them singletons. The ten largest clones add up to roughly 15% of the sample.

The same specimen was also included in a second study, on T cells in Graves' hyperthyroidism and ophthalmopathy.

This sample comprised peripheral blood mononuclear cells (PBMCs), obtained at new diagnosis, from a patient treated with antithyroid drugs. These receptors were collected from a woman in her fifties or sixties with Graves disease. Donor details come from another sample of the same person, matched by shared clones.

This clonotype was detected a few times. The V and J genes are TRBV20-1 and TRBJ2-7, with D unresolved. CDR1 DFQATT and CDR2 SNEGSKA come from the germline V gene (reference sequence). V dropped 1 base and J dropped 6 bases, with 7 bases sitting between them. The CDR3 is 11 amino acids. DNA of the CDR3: TGCAGTGCTAGAGTACTCTCCGAGCAGTACTTC. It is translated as CSARVLSEQYF.

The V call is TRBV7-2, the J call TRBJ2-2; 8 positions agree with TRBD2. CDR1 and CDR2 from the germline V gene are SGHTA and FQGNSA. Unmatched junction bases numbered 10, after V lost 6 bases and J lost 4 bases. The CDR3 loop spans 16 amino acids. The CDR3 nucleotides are TGTGCCAGCAGGGGAGGAGCGGGAGCGTTCACCGGGGAGCTGTTTTTT. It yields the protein CASRGGAGAFTGELFF.